The rows below give T cell receptor beta chains drawn from one sample of a study of neurological immune-mediated disorders. TCRdb reprocessed the 5' RACE reads via MiXCR and lists one record per CDR3 protein. The sample comprises tens of thousands of distinct CDR3 sequences, roughly a tenth of which are singletons, and less than 25% rests with the top ten. The source material was PBMCs. Receptor source: a woman aged 55-69 years with HTLV-1-associated myelopathy (HAM/TSP). Each CDR3 is given with its conserved first and last residue. Fields, in order: V gene, clone size, D gene, J gene, CDR3 DNA, CDR3 protein. The D gene is left open where the match is weak. Size is omitted from some rows. Given values are once, few, many or a class for expanded clones.

TRBV2	many	-	TRBJ2-3	TGTGCCAGCAGCGGTAGGCGGAGGTTCGCCTCCACAGATACGCAGTATTTT	CASSGRRRFASTDTQYF
TRBV4-1	many	-	TRBJ2-5	TGCGCCAGCAGCCAAGATACACACCGGGGGACCCAGTACTTC	CASSQDTHRGTQYF
TRBV5-4	many	TRBD1	TRBJ1-1	TGTGCCAGCAGCCTACAGACAGGGGGCAGAGCTTTCTTT	CASSLQTGGRAFF
TRBV7-3	medium-sized	-	TRBJ1-5	TGTGCCAGCAGCTTATTAGCCGGGTGGGGCAATCAGCCCCAGCATTTT	CASSLLAGWGNQPQHF
TRBV5-5	many	-	TRBJ2-3	TGTGCCAGCAACCAATATAACAGGGAGACAGATACGCAGTATTTT	CASNQYNRETDTQYF
TRBV20-1	many	-	TRBJ1-1	TGCAGTGCTAGTCGGGGGGGAGCTGAAGCTTTCTTT	CSASRGGAEAFF
TRBV15	many	-	TRBJ1-5	TGTGCCACCAGCAGAGCTGCCTTCAATCAGCCCCAGCATTTT	CATSRAAFNQPQHF
TRBV5-1	many	TRBD1	TRBJ2-7	TGCGCCAGCAGCCCAACTGACAGGGGATCCTACGAGCAGTACTTC	CASSPTDRGSYEQYF
TRBV30	medium-sized	-	TRBJ1-2	TGTGCCTGGATTCTTGACGGACGGGGCTACACCTTC	CAWILDGRGYTF
TRBV5-1	medium-sized	TRBD2	TRBJ2-2	TGCGCCAGCAGCCGGGGGGACCTAAACACCGGGGAGCTGTTTTTT	CASSRGDLNTGELFF
TRBV11-2	many	TRBD1	TRBJ2-1	TGTGCCAGCAGCTTCTGGACAGGGGAGCAGTTCTTC	CASSFWTGEQFF
TRBV5-1	many	-	TRBJ2-1	TGCGCCAGCAGCCGGACGGCTAACAATGAGCAGTTCTTC	CASSRTANNEQFF
TRBV13	few	TRBD1	TRBJ1-1	TGTGCCACCAACCCCCGACAGGGAGGGGGAAGCTTTGAAGCTTTCTTT	CATNPRQGGGSFEAFF
TRBV3-1	many	-	TRBJ2-3	TGTGCCAGCAGCCAAGCTGCAGCGAGCACAGATACGCAGTATTTT	CASSQAAASTDTQYF
TRBV20-1	many	TRBD2	TRBJ2-1	TGCAGTGCTACTCTCGCTAGCGGATCGGACAATGAGCAGTTCTTC	CSATLASGSDNEQFF
TRBV4-2	many	-	TRBJ2-7	TGTGCCAGCAGCCAAGAGTCTTTCCGGGATTCTTACGAGCAGTACTTC	CASSQESFRDSYEQYF
TRBV27	many	-	TRBJ2-3	TGTGCCAGCAGGCTAGGGGGGGTGGATACGCAGTATTTT	CASRLGGVDTQYF
TRBV5-4	many	-	TRBJ1-1	TGTGCCAGCAGCTTAAGGGGGTCGAGCACTGAAGCTTTCTTT	CASSLRGSSTEAFF
TRBV20-1	many	-	TRBJ2-7	TGCAGTGCCCCGGACAGACCTAACTCCTACGAGCAGTACTTC	CSAPDRPNSYEQYF
TRBV20-1	many	-	TRBJ1-2	TGCAGTGCTAGAGCATCGGGGGGACGGTATGGCTACACCTTC	CSARASGGRYGYTF
TRBV6-6	many	TRBD1	TRBJ1-3	TGTGCCAGCAGTGTGGGACAGGGAAACACCATATATTTT	CASSVGQGNTIYF
TRBV5-1	many	-	TRBJ2-1	TGCGCCAGCAGCGAAAAGGGGCCCCCATACAATGAGCAGTTCTTC	CASSEKGPPYNEQFF
TRBV20-1	many	-	TRBJ2-7	TGCAGTGCAAGTGGGGTTTCCTACGAGCAGTACTTC	CSASGVSYEQYF
TRBV20-1	-	TRBD1	TRBJ2-7	TGCAGTGCTAGAGCCCCGACAGGGGGTGCCTACGAGCAGTACTTC	CSARAPTGGAYEQYF
TRBV7-9	many	-	TRBJ2-1	TGTGCCAGCAGCTTAGAGGGGCCTTTGAATGAGCAGTTCTTC	CASSLEGPLNEQFF
TRBV12-3/TRBV12-4	medium-sized	-	TRBJ2-3	TGTGCCAGCAGTTTAGCGGGGTATACAGATACGCAGTATTTT	CASSLAGYTDTQYF
TRBV20-1	many	-	TRBJ1-5	TGCAGTGCTAGAGATGCAGGGACTGGTCAGCCCCAGCATTTT	CSARDAGTGQPQHF
TRBV4-1	many	-	TRBJ2-1	TGCGCCAGCAGCCAAGATCCTACGGGGAATGAGCAGTTCTTC	CASSQDPTGNEQFF
TRBV29-1	medium-sized	TRBD1	TRBJ1-4	TGCAGCGCTGGACAGGGGGCGCTTGATAATGAAAAACTGTTTTTT	CSAGQGALDNEKLFF
TRBV5-1	many	-	TRBJ2-3	TGCGCCAGCAGCCCGCGAGGCCCCACAGATACGCAGTATTTT	CASSPRGPTDTQYF
TRBV27	many	-	TRBJ2-2	TGTGCCAGCAGTTCAAACAGGGTAGACCCCGGGGAGCTGTTTTTT	CASSSNRVDPGELFF
TRBV20-1	many	TRBD2	TRBJ2-3	TGCAGTGCTAGTAACGGGGGGGGCAACATAGATACGCAGTATTTT	CSASNGGGNIDTQYF
TRBV5-1	many	TRBD2	TRBJ2-1	TGCGCCAGCAGCTACCTAGCGGGGGGGCCGTACAATGAGCAGTTCTTC	CASSYLAGGPYNEQFF
TRBV2	few	TRBD2	TRBJ2-3	TGTGCCAGCAGACGCACTAGCGGGGGGGCAGATACGCAGTATTTT	CASRRTSGGADTQYF
TRBV20-1	many	-	TRBJ1-2	TGCAGTGCTAGTTCGAGTGGGTATGGCTACACCTTC	CSASSSGYGYTF
TRBV21-1	many	-	TRBJ1-1	TGTGCCAGCAGCAAGCCCAGGACACCGAACACTGAAGCTTTCTTT	CASSKPRTPNTEAFF
TRBV5-6	many	-	TRBJ1-1	TGTGCCAGCAGCTTGCTGAGGGGCACTGAAGCTTTCTTT	CASSLLRGTEAFF
TRBV6-1	many	-	TRBJ2-3	TGTGCCAGCAGTGGACCCACGGGAACTCACACAGATACGCAGTATTTT	CASSGPTGTHTDTQYF
TRBV5-1	-	-	TRBJ1-2	TGCGCCAGCAGCTTGGGATCAGGAGGACCCGGGGTAAACTATGGCTACACCTTC	CASSLGSGGPGVNYGYTF
TRBV12-3/TRBV12-4	many	-	TRBJ2-3	TGTGCCAGCAACTTGGGGCTAGCGAACACAGATACGCAGTATTTT	CASNLGLANTDTQYF
TRBV20-1	many	-	TRBJ2-1	TGCAGTGCTCCGTCAGGGCAGGGATACAATGAGCAGTTCTTC	CSAPSGQGYNEQFF